This T cell receptor beta chain was documented in a study of cytotoxic CD8 clonotypes in ibrutinib-treated CLL. For the study at large: Response specimens were obtained following a median treatment duration of about 12 months, with a range of 6 to 36.

Looked up from germline, CDR1 is SNHLY and CDR2 is FYNNEI. The J segment lost 7 bases and the V segment lost 7 bases, leaving 9 bases of the junction unmatched. There are 15 residues in the CDR3. The repertoire was sequenced with immunoSEQ multiplex PCR; TCRdb's copy has only in-frame clones and lacks some. The top ten clones hold around 21% of a sample with tens of thousands of clones, around 55% of them seen once. Genomic DNA (around 2 micrograms) was obtained from cryopreserved PBMCs for construction of TCR beta libraries. The chain is built from TRBV2 and TRBJ2-2, with 10 bases lining up with TRBD1. This TCR came from a human donor with chronic lymphocytic leukemia. The sequencing here drew on PBMCs, taken after 24 months of ibrutinib treatment. As DNA, the CDR3 is TGTGCCAGCACAACGGGACAGGGGAAAATCGGGGAGCTGTTTTTT. It translates to CASTTGQGKIGELFF.